One sample yielded the 4 T cell receptor beta chains listed below, sequenced in a study of control samples from healthy donors and cancer patients. TCRdb's copy holds only in-frame clones and misses some; the assay was immunoSEQ multiplex PCR. Of 55,000 to 85,000 clones in the sample, about 87% were seen once. The sample taken for sequencing was PBMCs. The receptors originated from a woman in her forties or fifties with head and neck cancer.

This rearrangement joins TRBV4-3 to TRBJ2-3; D call uncertain. Germline CDR1 reads LGHNA; CDR2 reads YSLEER. Trimming removed 0 bases from V and 5 bases from J, with 6 bases in between. The CDR3 runs 13 residues. CDR3 bases: TGCGCCAGCAGCCAAGAGGAGCAAGATACGCAGTATTTT. The encoded protein is CASSQEEQDTQYF.

The chain is built from TRBV30 and TRBJ1-5, with D unclear. The CDR3 covers 13 residues. The V end lost 1 base, the J end lost 4 bases, and 8 bases lay between the germline ends. Germline CDR1 and CDR2: GTSNPN and SVGIG (reference sequence). The CDR3: CAWSASQNQPQHF. CDR3 nucleotides: TGTGCCTGGAGTGCGTCGCAAAATCAGCCCCAGCATTTT.

The chain links TRBV11-2 to TRBJ2-5, with D unclear. The germline V gene encodes CDR1 SGHAT and CDR2 FQNNGV. Trimming pared 3 bases from V and 2 bases from J, leaving 13 bases between. The CDR3 extends over 15 amino acids. CDR3 in amino acids: CASSFLSGLQETQYF. In DNA, the CDR3 is TGTGCCAGCAGCTTCCTAAGTGGATTACAAGAGACCCAGTACTTC.

The V and J genes are TRBV5-4 and TRBJ2-1, with D perhaps TRBD2 (5 bases). Trimming shortened V by 6 bases and J by 3 bases, and 19 bases separated the two germline ends. The germline V gene encodes CDR1 SGHNT and CDR2 YYREEE (reference sequence). This CDR3 is built from 16 residues. The CDR3 protein is CASTPSGNFFYNEQFF. The CDR3 DNA follows: TGTGCCAGCACCCCCTCGGGGAACTTTTTCTACAATGAGCAGTTCTTC.